What follows are 8 T cell receptor beta chains derived from one specimen sequenced in a study of shared clonotypes between healthy human individuals. Sequencing was performed with immunoSEQ multiplex PCR; in TCRdb, only in-frame clones are kept and a portion is missing. The data show some 510,000 clones, 79% seen once. The sequenced material came from PBMCs. These receptors were taken from a woman between 40 and 55 years old in good health. Some clones in this sample may be carry-over from other donors' samples.

This chain joins TRBV5-5 and TRBJ1-5; D possibly corresponds to TRBD1 (5 bases). Germline CDR1 reads SGHKS; CDR2 reads YYEKEE (reference sequence). This CDR3 is built from 16 residues. Trimming removed 4 bases from V and 0 bases from J, with 14 bases in between. This chain's CDR3 is CASSPTGGYSNQPQHF. DNA for the CDR3: TGTGCCAGCAGCCCAACCGGGGGATATAGCAATCAGCCCCAGCATTTT.

This clone was seen a few times. The chain couples TRBV7-9 to TRBJ1-1; possibly TRBD1 for D (5 bases). This CDR3 is 15 amino acids long. Germline V gene lookup returns CDR1 SEHNR and CDR2 FQNEAQ (reference sequence). The V end lost 1 base, the J end lost 3 bases, and 12 bases lay between the germline ends. CDR3 region: CASSLDGASYTEAFF. Here the CDR3 DNA reads TGTGCCAGCAGCTTAGACGGGGCTTCGTACACTGAAGCTTTCTTT.

This clone has just a few counts. The CDR3 sequence: CASSLAGNSYNEQFF. CDR3 nucleotides: TGTGCCAGCAGCTTAGCGGGGAACTCCTACAATGAGCAGTTCTTC. The rearrangement links TRBV11-2 to TRBJ2-1; D may be TRBD2 (5 bases). Trimming removed 1 base at V and 0 bases at J, with 7 bases between. Germline lookup yields CDR1 SGHAT and CDR2 FQNNGV. The CDR3 has 15 residues.

The chain recombines TRBV7-6 with TRBJ2-7, with 10 bases that match TRBD2. The CDR3 totals 15 residues. Germline CDR1 SGHVS, CDR2 FNYEAQ. The trim removed 5 bases at V and 3 bases at J, leaving 7 bases unmatched. CDR3 residues: CASSQAPSGSYEQYF. Here the CDR3 DNA reads TGTGCCAGCAGCCAGGCTCCTAGCGGGAGCTACGAGCAGTACTTC.

This clone turned up a few times. The chain employs TRBV11-3 and TRBJ2-1, with TRBD2 matching over 10 bases. The CDR3 contains 15 residues. Germline V gene data show CDR1 as SGHNT and CDR2 as YENEEA. J was trimmed by 1 base and V by 5 bases; bases with no gene match: 2. The CDR3 DNA reads as TGTGCCAGCAGCCCACTAGCGGGATCCTACAATGAGCAGTTCTTC. Translation gives CASSPLAGSYNEQFF.

This chain links TRBV7-2 with TRBJ1-2, with D possibly TRBD1 on 6 matching bases. The CDR3 runs 14 residues. V lost 2 bases to trimming and J lost 4 bases, with 11 bases between them. Germline V gene sequence: CDR1 SGHTA, CDR2 FQGNSA. The CDR3: CASSLMPGAYGYTF. The CDR3 DNA reads TGTGCCAGCAGCTTAATGCCGGGGGCCTATGGCTACACCTTC.

This chain uses TRBV18 with TRBJ1-1; 9 bases fit TRBD1. With 4 bases clipped from V and 3 bases from J, the junction kept 6 bases outside the gene matches. Per germline, CDR1 KGHSH and CDR2 LQKENI. The CDR3 totals 15 residues. CDR3 DNA: TGTGCCAGCTCACTCGGGACAGGGCTCTACACTGAAGCTTTCTTT. Protein product: CASSLGTGLYTEAFF.

This clone was seen once. CDR3 DNA sequence: TGTGCCAGCAGTGAGACAGACAATCAGCCCCAGCATTTT. Translated: CASSETDNQPQHF. The genes are TRBV2 and TRBJ1-5; tentative D call: TRBD1 (5 bases). Trimming removed 3 bases at V and 3 bases at J, with 6 bases between. CDR3 length equals 13 residues. Per germline, CDR1 SNHLY and CDR2 FYNNEI.